Included here is one TCR beta chain sequence, with context. This entry is derived from a study of blood T cell repertoires in COVID-19. The protocol was immunoSEQ multiplex PCR, while the TCRdb copy is restricted to in-frame clones and leaves out a portion. The sample includes about 180,000 clones, around 89% of them seen just once. V dropped 4 bases and J dropped 0; count of bases not matched to a gene: 2. The CDR3 is made up of 15 amino acids. CDR1 and CDR2 from the germline V gene are SGDLS and YYNGEE. The chain carries TRBV9 and TRBJ2-1; 9 positions agree with TRBD2. Specimen: peripheral blood. The sequence came from a man aged 18 to 30 who had recovered from COVID-19. DNA for the CDR3: TGTGCCAGCAGCTTTAGCGGGGGCTCCTACAATGAGCAGTTCTTC. This encodes CASSFSGGSYNEQFF.